One TCR beta chain is described in this entry. The data were obtained in a study of blood T cell repertoires in COVID-19. Whole-study context: T cells, B-cell-depleted T cells, or PBMCs provided the cDNA or gDNA that served as material.

After removal of 0 bases from V and 0 bases from J, the junction contained 12 bases not matched to a gene. The CDR3 consists of 19 residues. Germline V gives CDR1 SGHNT, CDR2 YYREEE (reference sequence). Data came from immunoSEQ multiplex PCR; TCRdb stores just in-frame clones and leaves some out. The sample lists around 130,000 clones; around 80% were seen once. Sequenced material: peripheral blood. The clonotype was recovered from a man aged 70-80 years with acute or convalescent COVID-19. This sequence joins TRBV5-4 and TRBJ2-7; 10 bases map to TRBD2. Here the CDR3 DNA reads TGTGCCAGCAGCTTGGGGTCGGCTAGCGGGGGTTTGAGCTCCTACGAGCAGTACTTC. It is translated as CASSLGSASGGLSSYEQYF.